This TCR beta chain was sequenced during a study of cytomegalovirus exposure and HLA in healthy donors. Broader study findings: Judged likely to be a sequencing artifact was a cluster of highly shared sequence variants.

CDR1 and CDR2 (germline): LGHNA, YNFKEQ. The V gene lost 4 bases and the J gene lost 0 bases, with 12 bases spanning the gap. This CDR3 is built from 16 residues. Note on this clone: Its antigen is as yet unknown.

The PCR had 60 Vbeta and 13 Jbeta primers. Sequenced by immunoSEQ multiplex PCR; TCRdb stores in-frame clones only, minus some. The table lists 150,000 to 200,000 clones. The V gene is TRBV4-2, the J gene TRBJ1-4, with D tentatively TRBD1 (6 bases). The sequenced material came from PBMCs. The sequence was collected from a man younger than 40 in good health and CMV-seronegative. CDR3 DNA sequence: TGTGCCAGCAGCCCGTTCAACAGGGCAACTAATGAAAAACTGTTTTTT. Its protein product is CASSPFNRATNEKLFF.